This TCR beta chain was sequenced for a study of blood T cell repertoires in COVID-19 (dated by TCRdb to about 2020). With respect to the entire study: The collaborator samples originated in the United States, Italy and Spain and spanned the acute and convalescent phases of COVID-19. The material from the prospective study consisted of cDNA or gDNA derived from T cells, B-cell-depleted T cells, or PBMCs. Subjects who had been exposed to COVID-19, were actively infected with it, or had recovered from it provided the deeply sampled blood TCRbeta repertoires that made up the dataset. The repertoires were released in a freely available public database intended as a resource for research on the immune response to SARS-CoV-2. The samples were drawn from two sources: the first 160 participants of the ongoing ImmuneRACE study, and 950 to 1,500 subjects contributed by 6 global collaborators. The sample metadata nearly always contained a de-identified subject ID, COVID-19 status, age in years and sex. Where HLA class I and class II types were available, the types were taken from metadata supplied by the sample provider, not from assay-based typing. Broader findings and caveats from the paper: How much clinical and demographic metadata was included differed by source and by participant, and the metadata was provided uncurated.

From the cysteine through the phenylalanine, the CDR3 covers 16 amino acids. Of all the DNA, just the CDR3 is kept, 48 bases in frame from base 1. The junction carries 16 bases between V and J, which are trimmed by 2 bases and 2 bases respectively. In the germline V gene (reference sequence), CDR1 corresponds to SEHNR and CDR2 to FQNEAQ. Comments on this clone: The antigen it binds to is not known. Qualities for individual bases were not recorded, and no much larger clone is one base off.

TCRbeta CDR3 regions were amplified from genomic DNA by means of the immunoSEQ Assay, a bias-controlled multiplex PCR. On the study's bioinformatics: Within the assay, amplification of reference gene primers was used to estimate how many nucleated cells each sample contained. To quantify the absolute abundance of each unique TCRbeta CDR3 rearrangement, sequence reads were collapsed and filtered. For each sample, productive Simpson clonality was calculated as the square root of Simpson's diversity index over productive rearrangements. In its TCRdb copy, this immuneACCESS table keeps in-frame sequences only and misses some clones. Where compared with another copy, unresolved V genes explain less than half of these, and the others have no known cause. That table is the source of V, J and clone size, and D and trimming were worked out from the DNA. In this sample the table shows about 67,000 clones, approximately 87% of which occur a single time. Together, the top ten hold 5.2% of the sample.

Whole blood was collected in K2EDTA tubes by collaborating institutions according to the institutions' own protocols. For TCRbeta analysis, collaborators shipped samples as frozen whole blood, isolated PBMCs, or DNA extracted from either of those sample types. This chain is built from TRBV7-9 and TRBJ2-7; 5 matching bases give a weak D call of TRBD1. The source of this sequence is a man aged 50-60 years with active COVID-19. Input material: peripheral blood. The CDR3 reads CASSLKSRAETYEQYF. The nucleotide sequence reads TGTGCCAGCAGCTTAAAGTCCAGGGCCGAGACCTACGAGCAGTACTTC. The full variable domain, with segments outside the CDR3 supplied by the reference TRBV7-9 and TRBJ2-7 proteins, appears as DTGVSQNPRHKITKRGQNVTFRCDPISEHNRLYWYRQTLGQGPEFLTYFQNEAQLEKSRLLSDRFSAERPKGSFSTLEIQRTEQGDSAMYLCASSLKSRAETYEQYFGPGTRLTVT.